This T cell receptor (beta chain) is drawn from a study of T cells in Graves' hyperthyroidism and ophthalmopathy. Whole-study results and caveats: The model predicted ophthalmopathy a median around 6.5 months before onset. Appearing also in blood were most of the thyroid clonotypes expanded above 0.001. By a 13 V-J model, ophthalmopathy was set apart from stable hyperthyroidism.

RNA transcripts yielded amplified TCR beta CDR3 regions. An initial round of RT-PCR targeting the TCR CDR3 relied on the HTBI primer set. TCRdb passed the multiplex PCR reads through MiXCR, listing each CDR3 protein once. Of hundreds of thousands of distinct CDR3 sequences listed, 45% are singletons. This clonotype was observed once. The antigen remains undetermined. Orbital computed tomography, thyroid ultrasound, serum thyroxine and TRAb, and clinical symptoms together informed the diagnoses. The germline V and J ends were trimmed by 1 base and 0 bases, with 6 bases remaining between them. In germline, CDR1 is SEHNR, CDR2 FQNEAQ (reference sequence). CDR3 length equals 14 residues.

The V call is TRBV7-9, the J call TRBJ2-5; D gene unclear. Sequenced material: peripheral blood or thyroid tissue (not recorded which). This TCR came from an adult man with Graves' disease, either hyperthyroidism or ophthalmopathy (not recorded which). CDR3 coding DNA: TGTGCCAGCAGCTTAGAGGCCTACCAAGAGACCCAGTACTTC. Translating it yields CASSLEAYQETQYF.